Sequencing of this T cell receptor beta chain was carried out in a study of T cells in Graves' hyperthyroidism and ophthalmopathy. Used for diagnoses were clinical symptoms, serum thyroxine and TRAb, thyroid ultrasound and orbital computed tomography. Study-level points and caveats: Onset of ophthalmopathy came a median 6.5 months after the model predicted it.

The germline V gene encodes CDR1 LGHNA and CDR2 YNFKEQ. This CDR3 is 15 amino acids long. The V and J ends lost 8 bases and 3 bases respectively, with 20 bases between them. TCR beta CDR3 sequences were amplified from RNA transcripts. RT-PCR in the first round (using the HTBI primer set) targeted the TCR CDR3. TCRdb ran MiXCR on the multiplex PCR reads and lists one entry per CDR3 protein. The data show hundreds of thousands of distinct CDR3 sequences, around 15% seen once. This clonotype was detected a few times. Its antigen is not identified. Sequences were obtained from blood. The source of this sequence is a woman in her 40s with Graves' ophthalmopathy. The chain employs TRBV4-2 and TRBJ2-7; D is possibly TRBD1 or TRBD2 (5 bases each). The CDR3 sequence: CASAPWDRDHYEQYF. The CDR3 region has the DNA TGTGCCAGCGCCCCCTGGGATAGGGACCACTACGAGCAGTACTTC.